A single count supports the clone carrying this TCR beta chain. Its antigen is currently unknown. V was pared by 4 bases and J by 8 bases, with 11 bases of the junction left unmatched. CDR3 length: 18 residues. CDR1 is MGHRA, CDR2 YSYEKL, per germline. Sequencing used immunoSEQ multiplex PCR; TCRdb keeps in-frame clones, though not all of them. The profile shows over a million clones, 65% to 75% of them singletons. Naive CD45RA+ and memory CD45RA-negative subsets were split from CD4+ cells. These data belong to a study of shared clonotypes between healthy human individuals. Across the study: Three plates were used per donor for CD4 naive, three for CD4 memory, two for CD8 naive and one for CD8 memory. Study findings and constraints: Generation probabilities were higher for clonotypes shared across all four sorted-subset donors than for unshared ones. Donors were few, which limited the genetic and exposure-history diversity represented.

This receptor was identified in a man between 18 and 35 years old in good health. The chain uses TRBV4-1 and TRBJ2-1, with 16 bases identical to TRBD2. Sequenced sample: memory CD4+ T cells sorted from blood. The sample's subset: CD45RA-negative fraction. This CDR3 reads CASSRKGTSGGAGDEQFF. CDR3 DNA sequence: TGCGCCAGCAGCCGAAAAGGGACTAGCGGGGGGGCAGGAGATGAGCAGTTCTTC.